This TCR beta chain was sequenced for a study of shared clonotypes between healthy human individuals. Background on the study: CD4 naive cells filled three plates per donor, CD4 memory three, CD8 naive two and CD8 memory one. General study results and limits: Since donors were few, the genetic and exposure-history diversity represented was limited. Although depth was large, rarefaction showed that sequencing of the sorted subsets was incomplete.

Tens of thousands of T cell genomes (about 0.2 ug DNA) went into each sorted-subset replicate. Data came from immunoSEQ multiplex PCR; TCRdb stores just in-frame clones and leaves some out. Found here are roughly 2.2 million clones, 85% to 95% of them singletons; the top ten hold around 0.35%. Remarks on this clone: Its antigen is still unknown.

CDR3 size: 17 residues. Unmatched junction bases numbered 7, after V lost 5 bases and J lost 4 bases. CDR1 SGHRS and CDR2 YFSETQ come from the germline V gene. The rearrangement uses TRBV5-1 and TRBJ2-3; TRBD2 matches 16 bases. This clonotype was obtained from a man between 18 and 29 years old in good health. Some clones in this sample may be carry-over from other donors' samples. The sequenced sample consisted of naive CD4+ T cells from PBMCs. Subset reported: CD45RA+ positively selected. The CDR3 nucleotides read TGCGCCAGCAGTCCGGGACTAGCGGGAGGGGGGCCAGATACGCAGTATTTT. Its translation is CASSPGLAGGGPDTQYF.